The 18 T cell receptor beta chains listed next were all sequenced from one sample in a study of blood T cell repertoires in COVID-19. Clones were sequenced by immunoSEQ multiplex PCR, and TCRdb holds only the in-frame ones, with some missing. Among about 150,000 clones listed, about 80% were seen once. Material: peripheral blood. The source is a man aged 60 to 69 with acute or convalescent COVID-19.

The genes are TRBV3-1 (or the pseudogene TRBV3-2) and TRBJ2-1; D perhaps matches TRBD1 (5 bases). Per germline, CDR1 LGHDT and CDR2 YNNKEL (reference sequence). V gave up 4 bases and J gave up 0 bases, with 13 bases separating them. This CDR3 region has 16 residues. CDR3 in DNA: TGTGCCAGCAGCCCCCTGACAGCGAGCTCCTACAATGAGCAGTTCTTC. This sequence encodes CASSPLTASSYNEQFF.

The rearrangement joins TRBV6-5 to TRBJ1-1; 8 positions agree with TRBD1. This CDR3 spans 13 amino acids. The germline gives CDR1 MNHEY, CDR2 SVGAGI. The J segment lost 5 bases and the V segment lost 6 bases, leaving 5 bases of the junction unmatched. The CDR3 DNA follows: TGTGCCAGCAGCAGGGGGCCGCAGACTGAAGCTTTCTTT. Encoded protein: CASSRGPQTEAFF.

The chain is built from TRBV4-1 and TRBJ2-5; 8 bases line up with TRBD1. CDR1 is MGHRA, CDR2 YSYEKL, per germline. J was trimmed by 7 bases and V by 1 base; bases with no gene match: 8. The CDR3 has 15 amino acids. The CDR3 sequence is CASSQAPTGEMTQYF. The DNA of the CDR3 is TGCGCCAGCAGCCAAGCCCCGACAGGGGAGATGACCCAGTACTTC.

The chain combines TRBV7-9 with TRBJ1-1, with D uncertain. CDR3 length: 15 residues. Germline CDR1 and CDR2: SEHNR and FQNEAQ (reference sequence). V gave up 4 bases and J gave up 5 bases, with 17 bases separating them. CDR3 amino acids: CASSSLSAGLTEAFF. Here the CDR3 DNA reads TGTGCCAGCAGCTCCTTATCGGCCGGGTTGACTGAAGCTTTCTTT.

The J gene is TRBJ1-2, the V gene TRBV9, with 9 bases matching TRBD1. V shed 4 bases, J shed 5 bases, and the junction held 6 bases outside the gene matches. Germline-derived CDR1 and CDR2 are SGDLS and YYNGEE. CDR3 length equals 14 residues. The CDR3 loop is CASSPRTGEYGYTF. The CDR3 DNA follows: TGTGCCAGCAGCCCCCGGACAGGGGAGTATGGCTACACCTTC.

The chain employs TRBV3-1 (or the pseudogene TRBV3-2) and TRBJ2-5; 10 bases agree with TRBD2. The CDR3 loop spans 14 amino acids. The V and J ends lost 3 bases and 5 bases, in that order; junction bases with no gene match: 3. Germline V gene sequence: CDR1 LGHDT, CDR2 YNNKEL (reference sequence). In nucleotides, the CDR3 is TGTGCCAGCAGCCAGCTAGCGGGAGTGGAGACCCAGTACTTC. This encodes CASSQLAGVETQYF.

V and J are TRBV14 and TRBJ1-2; 9 positions match TRBD1. V was pared by 4 bases and J by 2 bases, with 2 bases of the junction left unmatched. The CDR3 totals 14 residues. CDR1 is SGHDN and CDR2 is FVKESK in the germline V gene. CDR3 sequence reads: CASSPGTGNYGYTF. In DNA form, the CDR3 reads TGTGCCAGCAGCCCCGGGACAGGGAACTATGGCTACACCTTC.

This clone turned up a few times. This chain links TRBV5-4 with TRBJ2-1, with a tentative D call TRBD2 (6 bases). CDR3 length: 16 amino acids. CDR1 is SGHNT, CDR2 YYREEE, per germline (reference sequence). V dropped 0 bases and J dropped 4 bases, with 14 bases sitting between them. CDR3 amino acids: CASSLVGGIPYNEQFF. For the CDR3, the DNA is TGTGCCAGCAGCTTGGTCGGCGGGATCCCTTACAATGAGCAGTTCTTC.

The CDR3, as DNA: TGTGCCACCCGGGGGCTAGCGGGGAGCTCCTACAATGAGCAGTTCTTC. This sequence encodes CATRGLAGSSYNEQFF. The chain has TRBV6-6 and TRBJ2-1; 9 nucleotides agree with TRBD2. Trimming took 10 bases from V and 0 from J; bases not matched to a gene: 10. Germline values: CDR1 MNHNY, CDR2 SVGAGI (reference sequence). This CDR3 contains 16 residues.

This chain uses TRBV30 with TRBJ2-3, with 11 positions matching TRBD1. Germline CDR1 reads GTSNPN; CDR2 reads SVGIG (reference sequence). The CDR3 consists of 13 residues. Trimming removed 8 bases from V and 4 bases from J; junction bases left unmatched: 5. The CDR3 DNA is TGTGCCCGTGGACAGGGGGCCTCAGATACGCAGTATTTT. It encodes CARGQGASDTQYF. The variable domain in full, completed from reference TRBV30 and TRBJ2-3, reads SQTIHQWPATLVQPVGSPLSLECTVEGTSNPNLYWYRQAAGRGLQLLFYSVGIGQISSEVPQNLSASRPQDRQFILSSKKLLLSDSGFYLCARGQGASDTQYFGPGTRLTVL.

The chain combines TRBV9 with TRBJ1-2; D ambiguous. V gave up 4 bases and J gave up 5 bases, with 12 bases separating them. This CDR3 spans 13 amino acids. Germline V gene data show CDR1 as SGDLS and CDR2 as YYNGEE. CDR3 amino acids: CASSSQDWYGYTF. Written as DNA, the CDR3 is TGTGCCAGCAGCTCTCAGGATTGGTATGGCTACACCTTC. Based on the CDR3 plus reference TRBV9 and TRBJ1-2, the full variable domain is DSGVTQTPKHLITATGQRVTLRCSPRSGDLSVYWYQQSLDQGLQFLIQYYNGEERAKGNILERFSAQQFPDLHSELNLSSLELGDSALYFCASSSQDWYGYTFGSGTRLTVV.

The chain carries TRBV20-1 and TRBJ2-1; D call uncertain. V shed 6 bases and J shed 5 bases, with 8 bases lying between them. There are 11 residues in the CDR3. Germline V lookup: CDR1 DFQATT, CDR2 SNEGSKA (reference sequence). The CDR3 sequence is CSARLNNEQFF. The CDR3 DNA sequence: TGCAGTGCCAGGCTAAACAATGAGCAGTTCTTC.

A few counts support this clone. The chain employs TRBV5-5 and TRBJ2-1; the D gene is possibly TRBD2 (6 bases). Germline V CDR1 and CDR2: SGHKS, YYEKEE (reference sequence). The CDR3 is made up of 16 amino acids. V shed 4 bases and J shed 2 bases, with 16 bases lying between them. DNA of the CDR3: TGTGCCAGCAGCCCAACTCTAGCGCCCGCCTACAATGAGCAGTTCTTC. Translation gives CASSPTLAPAYNEQFF.

CDR3 amino acids: CASSLAQEGRSNQPQHF. The CDR3 region has the DNA TGTGCCAGCAGCTTAGCGCAGGAGGGCCGAAGCAATCAGCCCCAGCATTTT. The chain joins TRBV7-6 to TRBJ1-5, with D uncertain. The CDR3 is made up of 17 amino acids. Per the germline V gene, CDR1 is SGHVS and CDR2 is FNYEAQ. Trimming removed 0 bases at V and 1 base at J, with 13 bases between.

This clone appeared a few times. This chain connects TRBV2 to TRBJ1-5; D is unclear. V was trimmed by 5 bases and J by 3 bases, leaving 11 bases between them. Germline CDR1 is SNHLY and CDR2 is FYNNEI. The CDR3 totals 14 residues. DNA for the CDR3: TGTGCCAGCAGTTCTTACTACACCAATCAGCCCCAGCATTTT. Translating gives CASSSYYTNQPQHF. The entire variable domain, with the rest obtained from reference TRBV2 and TRBJ1-5, is as follows: EPEVTQTPSHQVTQMGQEVILRCVPISNHLYFYWYRQILGQKVEFLVSFYNNEISEKSEIFDDQFSVERPDGSNFTLKIRSTKLEDSAMYFCASSSYYTNQPQHFGDGTRLSIL.

V and J are TRBV5-6 and TRBJ1-6; D is possibly TRBD1 (5 bases). This CDR3 is 15 amino acids long. Germline V gene data show CDR1 as SGHDT and CDR2 as YYEEEE. With 0 bases removed from V and 7 bases from J, the gap between germline ends came to 11 bases. CDR3 loop: CASSLARVRNSPLHF. The CDR3, as DNA: TGTGCCAGCAGCTTGGCCAGGGTGCGAAATTCACCCCTCCACTTT.

The table lists this clone with a few counts. The chain uses TRBV7-9 and TRBJ1-1; D not resolved. Looked up from germline, CDR1 is SEHNR and CDR2 is FQNEAQ (reference sequence). Trimming left V 1 base short and J 4 bases short, with 13 bases between. This CDR3 is 15 amino acids long. CDR3 DNA: TGTGCCAGCAGCTTAGTGGAGGCGTATGGCACTGAAGCTTTCTTT. It specifies CASSLVEAYGTEAFF.

This clone was observed a single time. The chain is built from TRBV6-5 and TRBJ2-7; TRBD1 matches 7 bases. The CDR3 has 13 amino acids. Germline assignment: CDR1 MNHEY and CDR2 SVGAGI. J lost 3 bases, V lost 6 bases, and 5 bases had no gene match. The CDR3 here is CASSPDRDYEQYF. CDR3 in DNA: TGTGCCAGCAGCCCAGACAGGGACTACGAGCAGTACTTC.